The 10 T cell receptor beta chains below were found in one sample sequenced in a study of T cell responses to AZD1222 COVID-19 vaccine. Assay: immunoSEQ multiplex PCR; the TCRdb copy retains only in-frame clones and omits some. The table lists roughly 100,000 clones, roughly 87% of them singletons. The specimen was peripheral blood, collected 28 days after the second AZD1222 dose. Receptors originate from an adult who received the AZD1222 COVID-19 vaccine.

Here the CDR3 DNA reads TGTGCCAGCAGCCAAGAGGTTGGCGGGGGTGAGACCCAGTACTTC. It yields the protein CASSQEVGGGETQYF. The V call is TRBV3-1 (or the pseudogene TRBV3-2), the J call TRBJ2-5, with 7 bases matching TRBD2. The CDR3 runs to 15 residues. Germline trimming cut 0 bases from V and 5 bases from J; bases unmatched to any gene: 6. In germline, CDR1 is LGHDT, CDR2 YNNKEL (reference sequence).

The chain joins TRBV6-1 to TRBJ2-1; 8 nucleotides line up with TRBD1. Trimming removed 2 bases from V and 8 bases from J; junction bases left unmatched: 5. The CDR3 runs to 14 residues. Germline V CDR1 and CDR2: MNHNS, SASEGT. CDR3 protein: CASSEQGASDEQFF. The CDR3 region has the DNA TGTGCCAGCAGTGAACAGGGGGCAAGCGATGAGCAGTTCTTC.

V usage is TRBV30 and J usage is TRBJ2-7, with D uncertain. CDR3 size: 11 residues. The V end was cut by 5 bases, the J end by 3 bases, with 8 bases between. Germline V gene lookup returns CDR1 GTSNPN and CDR2 SVGIG (reference sequence). CDR3 region: CAWGMSYEQYF. The CDR3 nucleotides read TGTGCCTGGGGGATGAGCTACGAGCAGTACTTC. Using reference TRBV30 and TRBJ2-7 for the parts outside the CDR3, the full variable domain is SQTIHQWPATLVQPVGSPLSLECTVEGTSNPNLYWYRQAAGRGLQLLFYSVGIGQISSEVPQNLSASRPQDRQFILSSKKLLLSDSGFYLCAWGMSYEQYFGPGTRLTVT.

V and J are TRBV5-1 and TRBJ2-5, with 8 bases fitting TRBD2. V trimming: 4 bases; J trimming: 5 bases; junction bases outside the gene matches: 7. Per the germline V gene, CDR1 is SGHRS and CDR2 is YFSETQ. The length of the CDR3 is 14 residues. This CDR3 reads CASSQGRGRETQYF. DNA for the CDR3: TGCGCCAGCAGCCAAGGACGCGGGAGGGAGACCCAGTACTTC.

The chain carries TRBV2 and TRBJ1-5; D is undetermined. This CDR3 is 13 amino acids long. V lost 7 bases and J lost 3, with 10 bases in between. CDR1 is SNHLY and CDR2 is FYNNEI in the germline V gene. CDR3 region: CASTTVINQPQHF. CDR3 in DNA: TGTGCCAGCACCACAGTTATCAATCAGCCCCAGCATTTT.

The J gene is TRBJ2-2, the V gene TRBV7-8; the D is unclear. Germline-derived CDR1 and CDR2 are SGHVS and FQNEAQ. The CDR3 is 15 residues long. The V and J ends lost 6 bases and 2 bases respectively, with 13 bases between them. This chain's CDR3 is CASRHRRINTGELFF. The DNA of the CDR3 is TGTGCCAGCAGACATAGACGGATCAACACCGGGGAGCTGTTTTTT.

The rearrangement joins TRBV18 to TRBJ2-2; 8 bases are a match to TRBD2. Germline CDR1 is KGHSH and CDR2 is LQKENI. The junction had 1 base not matched to a gene; V was cut back by 1 base and J by 0 bases. CDR3 length equals 16 residues. The CDR3 DNA reads as TGTGCCAGCTCACCACAGCGGGGGACGAACACCGGGGAGCTGTTTTTT. Its translation: CASSPQRGTNTGELFF.

The chain carries TRBV18 and TRBJ2-7; D possibly matches TRBD1 or TRBD2 (5 bases each). The CDR3 is 16 residues long. Germline V gives CDR1 KGHSH, CDR2 LQKENI. Trimming removed 3 bases at V and 2 bases at J, with 17 bases between. The chain's CDR3 is CASSPSLPGRTYEQYF. CDR3 sequence (DNA): TGTGCCAGCTCACCCTCTCTACCGGGACGGACCTACGAGCAGTACTTC.

V is TRBV6-2 or TRBV6-3 and J is TRBJ2-7; D possibly corresponds to TRBD1 (6 bases). CDR3 size: 12 residues. Trimming pared 6 bases from V and 6 bases from J, leaving 12 bases between. Germline CDR1 MNHEY, CDR2 SVGEGT. This CDR3 reads CASSRTGSEQYF. CDR3 bases: TGTGCCAGCAGCAGAACAGGGTCCGAGCAGTACTTC.

This chain joins TRBV7-2 and TRBJ1-2; the D is unclear. CDR3 size: 14 residues. V lost 6 bases to trimming and J lost 3 bases, with 14 bases between them. Germline V gene sequence: CDR1 SGHTA, CDR2 FQGNSA. The CDR3 region has the DNA TGTGCCAGCAGTTCCCCTGGCGCAGACTATGGCTACACCTTC. Residues: CASSSPGADYGYTF.